The rows below give T cell receptor beta chains drawn from one sample of a study of shared clonotypes between healthy human individuals. Produced via immunoSEQ multiplex PCR; TCRdb's table is partial and in-frame only. The sample carries fewer than 2.5 million clones, under 95% recorded once. Sample: naive CD4+ T cells from PBMCs. All receptors come from a man between 18 and 35 years old in good health. Some clones in this sample may be carry-over from other donors' samples. Each CDR3 is given with its conserved first and last residue. Each record gives: J gene, V gene, D gene, clone size, CDR3 DNA, CDR3 protein. D genes are given only for firm matches. Expanded clones get a size class; other rows say once, few or many, or leave the size out.

>TRBJ2-7|TRBV5-1|-|-
TGCGCCAGCAGCCCTAGGGTCGGGGCCTACGAGCAGTACTTC
CASSPRVGAYEQYF
>TRBJ2-3|TRBV5-4|-|-
TGTGCCAGCAGCCCGGGGGACCCCCATCGCACAGATACGCAGTATTTT
CASSPGDPHRTDTQYF
>TRBJ1-2|TRBV9|-|once
TGTGCCAGCAGCGTGCGCGGGCAGGGTGCCGCCTATGGCTACACCTTC
CASSVRGQGAAYGYTF
>TRBJ2-7|TRBV9|-|-
TGTGCCAGCAGCCCGTCGTGGGCAGGCTACTACGAGCAGTACTTC
CASSPSWAGYYEQYF
>TRBJ2-1|TRBV28|TRBD2|-
TGTGCCAGCAGTGAGACCGGGACTAGCGGGCTCCGCTACAATGAGCAGTTCTTC
CASSETGTSGLRYNEQFF
>TRBJ1-3|TRBV28|-|few
TGTGCCAGCAGTCGACCGACGGTCTCTGGAAACACCATATATTTT
CASSRPTVSGNTIYF
>TRBJ2-5|TRBV5-1|-|-
TGCGCCAGCAGCACCCAGGGTTTCGGGGAGACCCAGTACTTC
CASSTQGFGETQYF
>TRBJ2-2|TRBV10-3|TRBD2|-
TGTGCCATCAGTGAGACCTGGACTAGCGGGAGGATCACCGGGGAGCTGTTTTTT
CAISETWTSGRITGELFF
>TRBJ2-3|TRBV5-4|TRBD2|once
TGTGCCAGCAGCTTGACTAGCGGGAGTTTAAGGAGCACAGATACGCAGTATTTT
CASSLTSGSLRSTDTQYF
>TRBJ1-1|TRBV5-6|-|few
TGTGCCAGCAGCCCTTTGGGGAGGGGAGAGACTGAAGCTTTCTTT
CASSPLGRGETEAFF
>TRBJ2-7|TRBV29-1|-|-
TGCAGCGTGGGTCCCGGGGGCCCCTACGAGCAGTACTTC
CSVGPGGPYEQYF
>TRBJ1-2|TRBV6-1|-|-
TGTGCCAGCAGTGAAGACAGGACATTAAACTATGGCTACACCTTC
CASSEDRTLNYGYTF
>TRBJ1-1|TRBV9|-|-
TGTGCCAGCAGCGTAGCCCCAGGGGTAAAAACTGAAGCTTTCTTT
CASSVAPGVKTEAFF
>TRBJ1-4|TRBV28|TRBD1|-
TGTGCCAGCAGCCGCAGGACAGGGCGGGAAAAACTGTTTTTT
CASSRRTGREKLFF
>TRBJ1-3|TRBV7-3|-|-
TGTGCCAGCAGCTTAGGGACGGGAACTGGAAACACCATATATTTT
CASSLGTGTGNTIYF
>TRBJ2-3|TRBV6-5|TRBD2|-
TGTGCCAGCAGATCCCTAGCGGCAGATACGCAGTATTTT
CASRSLAADTQYF
>TRBJ2-7|TRBV29-1|TRBD1|-
TGCAGCGTTGCGGCAGGGGGACATCGCGAGCAGTACTTC
CSVAAGGHREQYF
>TRBJ2-7|TRBV28|-|-
TGTGCCAGCAGCCGTGGGGGGGGCACCCCCTACGAGCAGTACTTC
CASSRGGGTPYEQYF
>TRBJ1-2|TRBV18|-|-
TGTGCCAGCTCACCACCGTCCAATCTTATCTACACCTTC
CASSPPSNLIYTF
>TRBJ2-5|TRBV5-1|-|-
TGCGCCAGCAGCTTGGGGGTCACCGAAGAGACCCAGTACTTC
CASSLGVTEETQYF
>TRBJ1-4|TRBV28|-|-
TGTGCCAGCAGGACATTGGGGGTGAATGAAAAACTGTTTTTT
CASRTLGVNEKLFF
>TRBJ1-1|TRBV6-6|TRBD1|-
TGTGCCAGCAGTTATCGACAGGGATACACTGAAGCTTTCTTT
CASSYRQGYTEAFF
>TRBJ2-7|TRBV12-2|-|-
TGTGCAAGTCGCTTAGTTTCAGGGTCAGGGCGGGGCTCCTACGAGCAGTACTTC
CASRLVSGSGRGSYEQYF
>TRBJ2-7|TRBV7-2|TRBD2|-
TGTGCCAGCAGCTTAGTTAGCGGGAGAATCGACGAGCAGTACTTC
CASSLVSGRIDEQYF
>TRBJ2-3|TRBV5-1|-|-
TGCGCCAGCAGCGCGGACACCCTCACAGATACGCAGTATTTT
CASSADTLTDTQYF
>TRBJ2-5|TRBV5-4|-|-
TGTGCCAGCAGCTTGGACGGCGAAGGGGCCCAGTACTTC
CASSLDGEGAQYF
>TRBJ1-5|TRBV7-9|-|-
TGTGCCAGCAGTCGGGACTCCGGCAATCAGCCCCAGCATTTT
CASSRDSGNQPQHF
>TRBJ2-7|TRBV7-2|TRBD1|-
TGTGCCAGCAGCTTAGTTTCGGGACAGGGCTACGAGCAGTACTTC
CASSLVSGQGYEQYF
>TRBJ2-1|TRBV7-9|-|-
TGTGCCAGCAGCCCGGGCCGTCCAACTAATGAGCAGTTCTTC
CASSPGRPTNEQFF
>TRBJ2-2|TRBV19|-|-
TGTGCCAGTAGTATAGAGGGGGGGCCGGGCACCGGGGAGCTGTTTTTT
CASSIEGGPGTGELFF
>TRBJ2-7|TRBV27|-|-
TGTGCCAGCAGTTCTAACAGGGCCTACGAGCAGTACTTC
CASSSNRAYEQYF